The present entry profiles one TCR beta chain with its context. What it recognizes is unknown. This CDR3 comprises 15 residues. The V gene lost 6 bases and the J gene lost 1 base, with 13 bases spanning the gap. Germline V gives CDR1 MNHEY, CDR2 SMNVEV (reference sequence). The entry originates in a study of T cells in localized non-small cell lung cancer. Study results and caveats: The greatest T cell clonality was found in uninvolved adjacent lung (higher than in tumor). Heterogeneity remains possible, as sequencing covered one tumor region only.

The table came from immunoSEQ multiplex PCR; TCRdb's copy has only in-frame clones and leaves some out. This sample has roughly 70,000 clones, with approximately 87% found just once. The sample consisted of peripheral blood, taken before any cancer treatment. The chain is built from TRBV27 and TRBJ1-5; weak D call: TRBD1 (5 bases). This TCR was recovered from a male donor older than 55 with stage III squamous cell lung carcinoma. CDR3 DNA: TGTGCCAGCAGGCCTGGGGGGACCAGCAATCAGCCCCAGCATTTT. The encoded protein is CASRPGGTSNQPQHF.